This entry lists 26 T cell receptor beta chains sequenced from one sample in a study of OX40 agonist ivuxolimab in advanced cancers. Libraries were prepared by immunoSEQ multiplex PCR; TCRdb keeps only in-frame clonotypes and omits some of them. The sample lists 68,000 or so clones, approximately 89% occurring once. Sequences were derived from CD4+ or CD8+ T cells sorted from blood, sampled in a trial of the OX40 agonist ivuxolimab. The receptors shown here come from an adult with an advanced solid tumor such as melanoma, head and neck, liver or kidney cancer.

The chain joins TRBV5-4 to TRBJ1-2; D is undetermined. V lost 5 bases and J 8 bases, leaving 16 bases between the germline ends. The CDR3 has 13 residues. Germline V gives CDR1 SGHNT, CDR2 YYREEE (reference sequence). The CDR3 loop reads CASSHTHSMGYTF. CDR3 nucleotides: TGTGCCAGCAGTCATACCCATTCTATGGGCTACACCTTC.

This clone was found a few times. The chain recombines TRBV19 with TRBJ1-1, with D possibly being TRBD1 (5 bases). Germline CDR1 and CDR2: LNHDA and SQIVND (reference sequence). The CDR3 loop spans 16 amino acids. Trimming took 4 bases from V and 0 from J, leaving 15 bases between them. CDR3 residues: CASSREVGGLNTEAFF. As DNA, the CDR3 is TGTGCCAGTAGTAGGGAGGTTGGGGGATTGAACACTGAAGCTTTCTTT.

This rearrangement joins TRBV30 to TRBJ2-1; 9 bases are a match to TRBD1. CDR1 is GTSNPN, CDR2 SVGIG, per germline (reference sequence). The CDR3 is made up of 17 amino acids. The V segment lost 4 bases and the J segment 2 bases; nucleotides outside the gene matches: 12. CDR3 nucleotide sequence: TGTGCCTGGACCCCCCTCGACGGACAGGGGACCTACAATGAGCAGTTCTTC. Translating gives CAWTPLDGQGTYNEQFF.

The J gene is TRBJ1-3, the V gene TRBV6-5; weak D call: TRBD1 (6 bases). CDR3 length: 14 residues. The ends were cut back, 0 bases at V and 3 bases at J, with 6 bases in the middle. In germline, CDR1 is MNHEY, CDR2 SVGAGI. CDR3 protein: CASSYSGGGNTIYF. The CDR3, as DNA: TGTGCCAGCAGTTACTCAGGGGGTGGAAACACCATATATTTT.

The chain uses TRBV10-3 and TRBJ2-7; 11 bases line up with TRBD2. In germline, CDR1 is ENHRY, CDR2 SYGVKD. The CDR3 extends over 14 amino acids. V was pared by 5 bases and J by 7 bases, with 7 bases of the junction left unmatched. The DNA of the CDR3 is TGTGCCATCAGTTCACTAGCGGGAGTGGGGGAGCAGTACTTC. Translation gives CAISSLAGVGEQYF.

To note about this clone: One junction end disagrees with the germline gene, perhaps due to a read error. The CDR3: CAISGPPGRGNTEAFF. The CDR3 DNA follows: TGTGCCATCAGTGGACCCCCGGGCAGGGGGAACACTGAAGCTTTCTTT. J is TRBJ1-1 and V is TRBV6-1, with D possibly matching TRBD1 (6 bases). Germline V CDR1 and CDR2: MNHNS, SASEGT. The CDR3 runs 16 residues.

The chain is built from TRBV6-4 and TRBJ1-4; D not resolved. In germline, CDR1 is MRHNA, CDR2 SNTAGT. V lost 4 bases and J 7 bases, leaving 10 bases between the germline ends. The CDR3 covers 13 residues. The CDR3 nucleotides read TGTGCCAGCAGTGGAAAGGGAGGTGAAAAACTGTTTTTT. This gives the protein CASSGKGGEKLFF.

The rearrangement links TRBV7-9 to TRBJ1-1, with 10 bases matching TRBD1. V was pared by 5 bases and J by 6 bases, with 3 bases of the junction left unmatched. The CDR3 loop spans 13 amino acids. CDR1 and CDR2 (germline): SEHNR, FQNEAQ (reference sequence). The CDR3 reads CASSIGQGAEAFF. The CDR3 nucleotides read TGTGCCAGCAGCATTGGACAGGGGGCTGAAGCTTTCTTT.

The chain has TRBV6-1 and TRBJ2-3; 7 bases are shared with TRBD1. V lost 2 bases to trimming and J lost 2 bases; unmatched junction nucleotides: 16. Germline CDR1 MNHNS, CDR2 SASEGT. The CDR3 has 19 amino acids. The chain's CDR3 is CASSEQGPGQIYYTDTQYF. CDR3 in DNA: TGTGCCAGCAGTGAACAGGGCCCGGGACAGATATATTACACAGATACGCAGTATTTT.

The chain links TRBV6-1 to TRBJ1-5; 9 bases agree with TRBD1. CDR1 is MNHNS and CDR2 is SASEGT in the germline V gene. Trimming cost V 7 bases and J 2 bases; bases outside gene matches: 6. The CDR3 runs to 15 residues. The CDR3 DNA reads TGTGCCAGCACCTCTACAGGGGGCGGCAATCAGCCCCAGCATTTT. Translated: CASTSTGGGNQPQHF.

This chain connects TRBV28 to TRBJ2-7; 9 positions agree with TRBD1. This CDR3 is 14 amino acids long. The germline CDR1 and CDR2 sequences are MDHEN and SYDVKM. The V segment lost 5 bases and the J segment 5 bases; nucleotides outside the gene matches: 7. The CDR3 coding sequence is TGTGCCAGCAGTCCGGGACAGGGATTCCACGAGCAGTACTTC. Its translation: CASSPGQGFHEQYF.

The chain recombines TRBV6-5 with TRBJ1-2; D gene ambiguous. The CDR3 spans 14 residues. Trimming removed 2 bases from V and 4 bases from J, with 11 bases in between. Germline V gives CDR1 MNHEY, CDR2 SVGAGI. In nucleotides, the CDR3 is TGTGCCAGCAGTTACGGCGCAGGAACCTATGGCTACACCTTC. Protein: CASSYGAGTYGYTF.

The V and J genes are TRBV30 and TRBJ2-3; maybe TRBD2 (6 bases). Germline CDR1 is GTSNPN and CDR2 is SVGIG (reference sequence). The length of the CDR3 is 15 residues. V was cut by 0 bases and J by 1 base, with 11 bases left in between. The DNA of the CDR3 is TGTGCCTGGAGTGTACCGGGACTCGGCACAGATACGCAGTATTTT. This translates into CAWSVPGLGTDTQYF.

The chain joins TRBV2 to TRBJ2-1, with D unresolved. This CDR3 spans 15 amino acids. Germline values: CDR1 SNHLY, CDR2 FYNNEI. Trimming removed 6 bases from V and 9 bases from J, with 21 bases in between. CDR3 bases: TGTGCCAGCAGGGCTCAGAGCCTCGAGGTGGGTGAGCAGTTCTTC. Its translation is CASRAQSLEVGEQFF.

The V call is TRBV7-3, the J call TRBJ2-2; D is unclear. The germline gives CDR1 SGHTA, CDR2 FQGTGA. This CDR3 spans 15 amino acids. V lost 0 bases, J lost 7 bases, and 12 bases lay in between. The CDR3 DNA follows: TGTGCCAGCAGCTTAACTGCCGACCTTAACGGGGAGCTGTTTTTT. It is translated as CASSLTADLNGELFF.

The chain has TRBV7-2 and TRBJ2-3, with D maybe TRBD2 (6 bases). Germline V lookup: CDR1 SGHTA, CDR2 FQGNSA. Trimming pared 5 bases from V and 14 bases from J, leaving 20 bases between. There are 13 residues in the CDR3. In DNA, the CDR3 is TGTGCCAGCAGCCCCTACGTCGGGGAGGCCCTGTATTTT. Translation gives CASSPYVGEALYF.

The chain employs TRBV5-1 and TRBJ2-1, with D unresolved. CDR1 SGHRS and CDR2 YFSETQ come from the germline V gene. The CDR3 totals 14 residues. V was trimmed by 4 bases and J by 7 bases, leaving 15 bases between them. In DNA, the CDR3 is TGCGCCAGCAGCCCTACCCCGGCCTTAAATGAGCAGTTCTTC. As protein: CASSPTPALNEQFF. The variable domain in full, with the rest retrieved from reference TRBV5-1 and TRBJ2-1, is KAGVTQTPRYLIKTRGQQVTLSCSPISGHRSVSWYQQTPGQGLQFLFEYFSETQRNKGNFPGRFSGRQFSNSRSEMNVSTLELGDSALYLCASSPTPALNEQFFGPGTRLTVL.

The chain is built from TRBV4-1 and TRBJ1-2; D call uncertain. V was trimmed by 0 bases and J by 2 bases, leaving 10 bases between them. CDR1 is MGHRA and CDR2 is YSYEKL in the germline V gene. The CDR3 runs to 15 residues. The CDR3 nucleotides read TGCGCCAGCAGCCAAGAGTATCGTACGAACTATGGCTACACCTTC. Translated, it gives CASSQEYRTNYGYTF.

The chain recombines TRBV5-4 with TRBJ2-3; 7 bases are shared with TRBD1. Germline V gene lookup returns CDR1 SGHNT and CDR2 YYREEE (reference sequence). V was pared by 4 bases and J by 3 bases, with 2 bases of the junction left unmatched. This CDR3 spans 13 amino acids. The CDR3 loop is CASSETGTDTQYF. The DNA for the CDR3 is TGTGCCAGCAGCGAGACAGGGACAGATACGCAGTATTTT.

The CDR3 DNA follows: TGTGCCAGCAACCAAAACAGGGAATCACCCCTCCACTTT. Amino acid sequence: CASNQNRESPLHF. The gene calls are TRBV27 and TRBJ1-6, with D perhaps TRBD1 (6 bases). This CDR3 contains 13 residues. Germline CDR1 reads MNHEY; CDR2 reads SMNVEV (reference sequence). V was trimmed by 7 bases and J by 10 bases, leaving 14 bases between them.

The V call is TRBV25-1, the J call TRBJ1-6, with 7 bases matching TRBD1. Trimming cost V 2 bases and J 10 bases; bases outside gene matches: 8. The CDR3 runs to 15 residues. Germline lookup yields CDR1 MGHDK and CDR2 SYGVNS. The CDR3 sequence: CASSEAQGKLSPLHF. The CDR3 DNA reads as TGTGCCAGCAGTGAAGCACAGGGGAAGCTCTCACCCCTCCACTTT.

V gene TRBV30 combines with J gene TRBJ1-6; 8 bases are a match to TRBD1. This CDR3 has 15 residues. Trimming at V came to 0 bases and at J to 7 bases, leaving 5 bases not matched to a gene. CDR1 is GTSNPN and CDR2 is SVGIG in the germline V gene (reference sequence). This chain's CDR3 is CAWSVDRGGNSPLHF. The CDR3, as DNA: TGTGCCTGGAGTGTAGACAGGGGTGGGAATTCACCCCTCCACTTT.

A remark on this clone: Germline is not matched at one junction end, which may reflect a read error. The CDR3: CASSLRAGTNTGELFF. The CDR3, as DNA: TGTGCTAGCAGCCTCCGGGCGGGGACAAACACCGGGGAGCTGTTTTTT. The chain joins TRBV7-7 to TRBJ2-2, with D perhaps assigned TRBD1 or TRBD2 (6 bases each). The CDR3 is made up of 16 amino acids. Germline CDR1 reads SSHAT; CDR2 reads FNYEAQ (reference sequence).

The genes are TRBV6-6 and TRBJ2-1; the D is unclear. Trimming shortened V by 2 bases and J by 3 bases, and 11 bases separated the two germline ends. The germline gives CDR1 MNHNY, CDR2 SVGAGI (reference sequence). The CDR3 covers 15 residues. The chain's CDR3 is CASSYESDNYNEQFF. DNA for the CDR3: TGTGCCAGCAGTTACGAGTCCGACAACTACAATGAGCAGTTCTTC.

This chain uses TRBV7-8 with TRBJ2-2; D is possibly TRBD1 (5 bases). V was trimmed by 1 base and J by 6 bases, leaving 9 bases between them. This CDR3 has 14 amino acids. From germline, CDR1 is SGHVS and CDR2 FQNEAQ. The CDR3 region has the DNA TGTGCCAGCAGCTTAGTTCAGGGCGCCGGGGAGCTGTTTTTT. Protein product: CASSLVQGAGELFF.

The chain links TRBV21-1 to TRBJ2-5; TRBD2 is taken as the D call from the table, unchecked against the DNA. TRBV21-1 is marked as a pseudogene. This CDR3 has 11 residues. The CDR3 spells CASGGVVTQYF. The CDR3 region has the DNA TGTGCCAGCGGCGGGGTAGTGACCCAGTACTTC.